The 13 T cell receptor beta chains given below trace back to one sample, sequenced in a study of cytomegalovirus exposure and HLA in healthy donors. PCR used 60 Vbeta primers and 13 Jbeta primers. Clones were read by immunoSEQ multiplex PCR, and TCRdb kept only the in-frame ones, dropping some. The sample includes under 250,000 clones, over 75% of them seen just once. Sequencing used PBMCs. These TCRs come from a male donor in good health and CMV-seronegative.

The CDR3 region has the DNA TGTGCCAGCAGCCGGACAGGGCACACCGAGCAGTACTTC. Encoded protein: CASSRTGHTEQYF. This rearrangement joins TRBV11-3 to TRBJ2-7; 8 nucleotides agree with TRBD1. With 5 bases clipped from V and 6 bases from J, the junction kept 6 bases outside the gene matches. The CDR3 is 13 residues long. Germline loops: CDR1 SGHNT, CDR2 YENEEA.

Comment on this clone: A read error may account for a junction end that differs from germline. The V gene is TRBV13, the J gene TRBJ2-7, with 12 bases identical to TRBD1. CDR3 length equals 16 residues. Germline assignment: CDR1 PRHDT and CDR2 FYEKMQ (reference sequence). CDR3 amino acids: CASSYFTGQGAKSHGF. CDR3 bases: TGTGCCAGCAGTTACTTCACGGGACAGGGGGCTAAGTCCCACGGCTTC.

The chain has TRBV5-4 and TRBJ2-1; 9 bases are shared with TRBD2. Germline values: CDR1 SGHNT, CDR2 YYREEE (reference sequence). V shed 4 bases, J shed 8 bases, and the junction held 10 bases outside the gene matches. This CDR3 has 15 residues. This chain's CDR3 is CASSEPSGAGDEQFF. The CDR3 DNA sequence: TGTGCCAGCAGCGAACCTAGCGGGGCCGGAGATGAGCAGTTCTTC.

This clone was found once. This chain links TRBV7-9 with TRBJ2-1; TRBD2 matches at 8 bases. The junction had 5 bases not matched to a gene; V was cut back by 1 base and J by 6 bases. Germline assignment: CDR1 SEHNR and CDR2 FQNEAQ (reference sequence). The CDR3 is made up of 15 amino acids. The CDR3 sequence is CASSLDSSGSNEQFF. For the CDR3, the DNA is TGTGCCAGCAGCTTAGATTCGAGCGGGAGCAATGAGCAGTTCTTC.

The chain uses TRBV7-3 and TRBJ1-2, with TRBD1 matching 8 bases. From germline, CDR1 is SGHTA and CDR2 FQGTGA. With V trimmed by 5 bases and J by 6 bases, 5 bases remained unmatched. This CDR3 spans 13 amino acids. The CDR3, as DNA: TGTGCCAGCAGCCCTGACAGGGGCGATGGCTACACCTTC. This translates into CASSPDRGDGYTF.

This clone has a handful of counts. V is TRBV2 and J is TRBJ1-1, with D tentatively TRBD1 (6 bases). V was pared by 8 bases and J by 5 bases, with 12 bases between. This CDR3 contains 12 residues. Germline V gives CDR1 SNHLY, CDR2 FYNNEI. The CDR3 DNA follows: TGTGCCAGCGCCTTGGGGGCTACTGAAGCTTTCTTT. Translating gives CASALGATEAFF. Looking up the rest from reference TRBV2 and TRBJ1-1 gives the full variable domain: EPEVTQTPSHQVTQMGQEVILRCVPISNHLYFYWYRQILGQKVEFLVSFYNNEISEKSEIFDDQFSVERPDGSNFTLKIRSTKLEDSAMYFCASALGATEAFFGQGTRLTVV.

The genes are TRBV7-9 and TRBJ1-6; 7 positions match TRBD1. Germline V CDR1 and CDR2: SEHNR, FQNEAQ (reference sequence). The CDR3 runs 15 residues. V was pared by 1 base and J by 7 bases, with 4 bases of the junction left unmatched. This CDR3 is CASSLVQGVNSPLHF. For the CDR3, the DNA is TGTGCCAGCAGCTTAGTTCAGGGGGTGAATTCACCCCTCCACTTT.

This sequence joins TRBV19 and TRBJ2-1; 12 bases line up with TRBD2. V gave up 10 bases and J gave up 0 bases; unmatched junction bases: 7. Germline-derived CDR1 and CDR2 are LNHDA and SQIVND (reference sequence). The length of the CDR3 is 16 residues. CDR3 nucleotides: TGTGCCACGGGACTAGCGGGCCTCAGCTCCTACAATGAGCAGTTCTTC. The encoded protein is CATGLAGLSSYNEQFF.

The genes are TRBV6-4 and TRBJ2-3, with 7 bases that match TRBD1. Germline V gene sequence: CDR1 MRHNA, CDR2 SNTAGT. The V gene end was trimmed by 2 bases and the J gene end by 3 bases; junction bases not matched to a gene: 5. The CDR3 totals 15 residues. CDR3 residues: CASSDRGRGTDTQYF. DNA for the CDR3: TGTGCCAGCAGTGACAGGGGGCGCGGAACAGATACGCAGTATTTT.

The chain couples TRBV9 to TRBJ2-5; no clear D gene. The end of the DNA is better explained by TRBJ2-7, so the J call may be wrong. This CDR3 has 14 residues. CDR1 SGDLS and CDR2 YYNGEE come from the germline V gene. CDR3 region: CASSVGGSTYEQYF. Written as DNA, the CDR3 is TGTGCCAGCAGCGTAGGCGGATCCACCTACGAGCAGTACTTC.

This chain connects TRBV11-3 to TRBJ2-7; possibly TRBD2 for D (5 bases). V was trimmed by 5 bases and J by 5 bases, leaving 13 bases between them. This CDR3 contains 13 residues. Germline V gene data show CDR1 as SGHNT and CDR2 as YENEEA. The CDR3 here is CASSQRGLNEQYF. CDR3 bases: TGTGCCAGCAGCCAAAGAGGGCTAAACGAGCAGTACTTC. Together with reference TRBV11-3 and TRBJ2-7, the CDR3 gives the full variable domain: EAGVVQSPRYKIIEKKQPVAFWCNPISGHNTLYWYLQNLGQGPELLIRYENEEAVDDSQLPKDRFSAERLKGVDSTLKIQPAELGDSAVYLCASSQRGLNEQYFGPGTRLTVT.

This clone came up a few times. The rearrangement uses TRBV28 and TRBJ2-1, with TRBD1 matching 7 bases. This CDR3 is built from 13 residues. Germline V gene data show CDR1 as MDHEN and CDR2 as SYDVKM. Losses at the gene ends were 6 bases for V and 5 bases for J; bases not matched to a gene: 4. CDR3 DNA: TGTGCCAGCAGGGGGACAGAGCACAATGAGCAGTTCTTC. As protein: CASRGTEHNEQFF.

The rearrangement links TRBV6-5 to TRBJ2-2, with a weak D call TRBD1 (5 bases). Germline assignment: CDR1 MNHEY and CDR2 SVGAGI. CDR3 size: 14 residues. Trimming stripped 8 bases from V and 4 bases from J, with 14 bases between. The chain's CDR3 is CASSGYLATGELFF. CDR3 DNA sequence: TGTGCCAGCTCAGGGTATTTGGCCACCGGGGAGCTGTTTTTT.